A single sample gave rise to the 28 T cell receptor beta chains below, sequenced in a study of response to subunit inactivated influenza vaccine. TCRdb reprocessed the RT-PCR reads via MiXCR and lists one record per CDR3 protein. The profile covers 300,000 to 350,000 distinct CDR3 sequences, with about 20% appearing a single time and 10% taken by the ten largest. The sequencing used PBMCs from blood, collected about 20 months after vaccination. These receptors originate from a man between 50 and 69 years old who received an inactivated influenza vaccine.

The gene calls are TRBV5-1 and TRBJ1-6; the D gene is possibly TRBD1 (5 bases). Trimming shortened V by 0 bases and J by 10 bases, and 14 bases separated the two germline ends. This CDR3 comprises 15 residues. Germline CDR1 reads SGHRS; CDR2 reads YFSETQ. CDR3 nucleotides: TGCGCCAGCAGCTTGGACAGGCTCCCTCAGTCACCCCTCCACTTT. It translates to CASSLDRLPQSPLHF. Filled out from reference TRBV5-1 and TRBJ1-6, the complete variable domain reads KAGVTQTPRYLIKTRGQQVTLSCSPISGHRSVSWYQQTPGQGLQFLFEYFSETQRNKGNFPGRFSGRQFSNSRSEMNVSTLELGDSALYLCASSLDRLPQSPLHFGNGTRLTVT.

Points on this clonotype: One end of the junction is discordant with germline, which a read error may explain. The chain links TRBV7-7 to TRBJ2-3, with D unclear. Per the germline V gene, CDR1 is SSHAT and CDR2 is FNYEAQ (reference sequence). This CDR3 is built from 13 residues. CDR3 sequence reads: CASSLPGSDTQYF. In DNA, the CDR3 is TGTGCTAGCAGCCTCCCCGGTTCCGATACGCAGTATTTT.

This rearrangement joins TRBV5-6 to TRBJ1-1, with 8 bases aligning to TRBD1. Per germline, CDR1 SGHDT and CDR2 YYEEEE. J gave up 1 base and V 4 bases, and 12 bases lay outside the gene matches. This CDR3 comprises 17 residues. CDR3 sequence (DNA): TGTGCCAGCAGCCCATTACAGGTGGGGACAGGGAACACTGAAGCTTTCTTT. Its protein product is CASSPLQVGTGNTEAFF.

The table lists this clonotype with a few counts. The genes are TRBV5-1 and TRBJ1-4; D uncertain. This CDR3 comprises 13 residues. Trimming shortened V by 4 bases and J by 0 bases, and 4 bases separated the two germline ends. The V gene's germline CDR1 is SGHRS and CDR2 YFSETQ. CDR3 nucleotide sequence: TGCGCCAGCAGCATGTCAACTAATGAAAAACTGTTTTTT. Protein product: CASSMSTNEKLFF. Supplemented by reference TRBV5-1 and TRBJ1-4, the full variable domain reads KAGVTQTPRYLIKTRGQQVTLSCSPISGHRSVSWYQQTPGQGLQFLFEYFSETQRNKGNFPGRFSGRQFSNSRSEMNVSTLELGDSALYLCASSMSTNEKLFFGSGTQLSVL.

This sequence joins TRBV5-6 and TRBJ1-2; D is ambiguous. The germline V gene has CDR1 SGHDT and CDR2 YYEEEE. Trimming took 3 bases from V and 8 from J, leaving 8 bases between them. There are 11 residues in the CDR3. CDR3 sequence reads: CASSCFRGYTF. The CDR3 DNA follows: TGTGCCAGCAGCTGTTTTCGGGGCTACACCTTC.

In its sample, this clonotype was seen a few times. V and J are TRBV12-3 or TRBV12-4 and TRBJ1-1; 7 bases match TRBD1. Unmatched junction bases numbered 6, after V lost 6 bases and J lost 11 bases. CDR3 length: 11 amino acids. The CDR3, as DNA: TGTGCCAGCAGCCTAGGACAGGAGGCTTTCTTT. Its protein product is CASSLGQEAFF.

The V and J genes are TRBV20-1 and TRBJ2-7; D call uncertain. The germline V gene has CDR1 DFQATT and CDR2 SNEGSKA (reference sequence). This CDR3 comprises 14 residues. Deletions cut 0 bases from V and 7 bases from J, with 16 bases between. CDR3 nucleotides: TGCAGTGCTAGAGATTATCTGAGAGTTGGGGAGCAGTACTTC. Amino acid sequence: CSARDYLRVGEQYF.

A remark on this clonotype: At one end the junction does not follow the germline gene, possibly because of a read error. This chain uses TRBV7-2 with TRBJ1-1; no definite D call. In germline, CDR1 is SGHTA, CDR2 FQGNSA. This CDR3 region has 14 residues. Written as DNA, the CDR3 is TGTGGCAGCAGCACGAGGCGGGGGAACACTGAAGCTTTCTTT. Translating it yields CGSSTRRGNTEAFF.

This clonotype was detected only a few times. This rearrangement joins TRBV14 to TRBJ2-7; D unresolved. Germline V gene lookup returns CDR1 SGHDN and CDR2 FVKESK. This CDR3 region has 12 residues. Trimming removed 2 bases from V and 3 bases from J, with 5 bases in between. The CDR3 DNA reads TGTGCCAGCAGCCAAAACAGCTACGAGCAGTACTTC. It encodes CASSQNSYEQYF.

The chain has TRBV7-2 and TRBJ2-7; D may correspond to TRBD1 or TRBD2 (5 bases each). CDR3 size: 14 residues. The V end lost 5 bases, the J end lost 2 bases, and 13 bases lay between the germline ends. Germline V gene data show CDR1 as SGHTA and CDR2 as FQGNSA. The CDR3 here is CASSLTGLPYEQYF. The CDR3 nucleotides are TGTGCCAGCAGCCTTACGGGGCTCCCCTACGAGCAGTACTTC.

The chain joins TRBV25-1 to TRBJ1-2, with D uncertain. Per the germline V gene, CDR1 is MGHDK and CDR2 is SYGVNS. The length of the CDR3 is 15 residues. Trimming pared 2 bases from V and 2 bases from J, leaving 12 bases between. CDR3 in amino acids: CASSEQTTLNYGYTF. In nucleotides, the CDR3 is TGTGCCAGCAGTGAACAGACGACTCTAAACTATGGCTACACCTTC.

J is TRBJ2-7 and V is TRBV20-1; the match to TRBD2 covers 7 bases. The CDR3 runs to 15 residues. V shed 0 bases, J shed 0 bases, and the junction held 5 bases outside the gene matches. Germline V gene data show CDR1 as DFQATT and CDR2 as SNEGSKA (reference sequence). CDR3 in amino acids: CSARDPRTSSYEQYF. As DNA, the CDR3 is TGCAGTGCTAGAGATCCCCGGACTAGCTCCTACGAGCAGTACTTC.

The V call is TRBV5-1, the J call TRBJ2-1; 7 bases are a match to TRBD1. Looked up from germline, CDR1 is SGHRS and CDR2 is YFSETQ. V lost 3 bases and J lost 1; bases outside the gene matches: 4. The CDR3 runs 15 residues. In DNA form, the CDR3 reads TGCGCCAGCAGCTCCGGGACAGTGTCCTACAATGAGCAGTTCTTC. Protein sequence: CASSSGTVSYNEQFF. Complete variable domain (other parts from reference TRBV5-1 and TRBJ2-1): KAGVTQTPRYLIKTRGQQVTLSCSPISGHRSVSWYQQTPGQGLQFLFEYFSETQRNKGNFPGRFSGRQFSNSRSEMNVSTLELGDSALYLCASSSGTVSYNEQFFGPGTRLTVL.

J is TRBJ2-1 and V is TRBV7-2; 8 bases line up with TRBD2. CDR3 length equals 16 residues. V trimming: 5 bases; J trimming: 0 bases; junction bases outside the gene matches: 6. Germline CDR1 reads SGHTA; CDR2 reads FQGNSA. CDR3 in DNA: TGTGCCAGCAGCCTAGGACTAGCCAGCTCCTACAATGAGCAGTTCTTC. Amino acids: CASSLGLASSYNEQFF.

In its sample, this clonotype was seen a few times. CDR3 amino acids: CASRYRTGENYEQYF. CDR3 DNA: TGTGCCAGCAGATATAGGACAGGAGAGAACTACGAGCAGTACTTC. This sequence joins TRBV6-2 or TRBV6-3 and TRBJ2-7; 7 bases map to TRBD1. CDR3 length equals 15 residues. CDR1 is MNHEY and CDR2 is SVGEGT in the germline V gene. The V segment lost 6 bases and the J segment 3 bases; nucleotides outside the gene matches: 11.

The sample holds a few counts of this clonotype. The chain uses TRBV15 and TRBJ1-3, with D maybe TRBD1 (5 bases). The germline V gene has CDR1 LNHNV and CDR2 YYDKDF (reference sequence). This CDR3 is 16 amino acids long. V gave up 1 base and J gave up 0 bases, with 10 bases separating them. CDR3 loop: CATSRAGLYSGNTIYF. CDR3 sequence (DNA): TGTGCCACCAGCAGAGCAGGGCTATACTCTGGAAACACCATATATTTT.

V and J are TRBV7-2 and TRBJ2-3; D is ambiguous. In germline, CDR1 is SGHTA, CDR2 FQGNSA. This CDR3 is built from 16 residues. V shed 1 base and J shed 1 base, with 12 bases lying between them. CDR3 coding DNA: TGTGCCAGCAGCTTAGGGTGGGCCCCGGGCACAGATACGCAGTATTTT. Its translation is CASSLGWAPGTDTQYF.

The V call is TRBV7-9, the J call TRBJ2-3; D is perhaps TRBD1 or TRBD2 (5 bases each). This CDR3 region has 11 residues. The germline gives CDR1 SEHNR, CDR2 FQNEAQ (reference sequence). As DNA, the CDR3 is TGTGCTTGGCTGGGGGTAGATACGCAGTATTTT. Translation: CAWLGVDTQYF.

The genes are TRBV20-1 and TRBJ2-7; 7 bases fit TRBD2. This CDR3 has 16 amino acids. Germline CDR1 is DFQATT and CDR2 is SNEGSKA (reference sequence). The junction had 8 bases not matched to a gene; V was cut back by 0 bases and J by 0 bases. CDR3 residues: CSARDFGLAASYEQYF. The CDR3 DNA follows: TGCAGTGCTAGAGATTTTGGGCTAGCGGCCTCCTACGAGCAGTACTTC.

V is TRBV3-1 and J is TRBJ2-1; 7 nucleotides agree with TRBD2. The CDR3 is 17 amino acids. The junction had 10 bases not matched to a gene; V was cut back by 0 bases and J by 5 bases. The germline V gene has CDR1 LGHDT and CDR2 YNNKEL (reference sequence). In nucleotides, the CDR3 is TGTGCCAGCAGCCAAGATCGGAGCGGGATCGGTCACAATGAGCAGTTCTTC. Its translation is CASSQDRSGIGHNEQFF.

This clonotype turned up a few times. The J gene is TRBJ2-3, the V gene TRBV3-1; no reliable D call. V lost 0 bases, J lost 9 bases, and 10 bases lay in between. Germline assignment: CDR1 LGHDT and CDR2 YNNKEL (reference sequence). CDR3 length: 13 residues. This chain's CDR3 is CASSQDTVTTQYF. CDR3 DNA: TGTGCCAGCAGCCAAGATACCGTGACCACGCAGTATTTT.

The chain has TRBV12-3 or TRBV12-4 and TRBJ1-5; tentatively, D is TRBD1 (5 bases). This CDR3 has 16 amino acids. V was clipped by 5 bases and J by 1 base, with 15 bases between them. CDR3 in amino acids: CASSRLGRESNQPQHF. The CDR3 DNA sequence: TGTGCCAGCAGTCGGCTGGGCAGGGAGAGCAATCAGCCCCAGCATTTT.

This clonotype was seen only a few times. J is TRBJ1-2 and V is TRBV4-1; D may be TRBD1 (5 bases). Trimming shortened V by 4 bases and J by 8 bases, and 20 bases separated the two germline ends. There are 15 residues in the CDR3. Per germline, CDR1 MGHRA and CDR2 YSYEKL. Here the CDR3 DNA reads TGCGCCAGCAGCCGGGGAGACCTCACAGGAGGCGGCTACACCTTC. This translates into CASSRGDLTGGGYTF.

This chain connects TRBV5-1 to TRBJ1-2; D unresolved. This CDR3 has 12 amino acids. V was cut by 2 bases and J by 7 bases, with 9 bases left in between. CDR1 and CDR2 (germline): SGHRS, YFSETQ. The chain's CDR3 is CASSFQPLGYTF. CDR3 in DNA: TGCGCCAGCAGCTTCCAACCACTTGGCTACACCTTC.

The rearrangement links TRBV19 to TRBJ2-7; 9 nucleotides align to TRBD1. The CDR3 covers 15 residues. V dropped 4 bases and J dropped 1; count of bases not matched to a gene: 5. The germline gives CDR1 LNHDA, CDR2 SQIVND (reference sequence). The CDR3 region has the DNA TGTGCCAGTAGTACCTCCGGGACAGGGTCCTACGAGCAGTACTTC. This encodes CASSTSGTGSYEQYF. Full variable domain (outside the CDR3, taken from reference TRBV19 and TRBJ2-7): DGGITQSPKYLFRKEGQNVTLSCEQNLNHDAMYWYRQDPGQGLRLIYYSQIVNDFQKGDIAEGYSVSREKKESFPLTVTSAQKNPTAFYLCASSTSGTGSYEQYFGPGTRLTVT.

The CDR3 bases are TGTGCCAGCAGCCCCAGATGGGCCATGAACACCGGGGAGCTGTTTTTT. As protein: CASSPRWAMNTGELFF. The genes are TRBV3-1 and TRBJ2-2; D unclear. The germline V gene encodes CDR1 LGHDT and CDR2 YNNKEL (reference sequence). V lost 4 bases to trimming and J lost 1 base, with 13 bases between them. The CDR3 extends over 16 amino acids.

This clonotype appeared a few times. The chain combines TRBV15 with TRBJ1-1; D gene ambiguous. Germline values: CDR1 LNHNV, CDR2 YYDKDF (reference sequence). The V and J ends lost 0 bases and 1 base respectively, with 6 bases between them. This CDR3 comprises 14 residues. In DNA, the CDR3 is TGTGCCACCAGCAGAGAGACACCGAACACTGAAGCTTTCTTT. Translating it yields CATSRETPNTEAFF.

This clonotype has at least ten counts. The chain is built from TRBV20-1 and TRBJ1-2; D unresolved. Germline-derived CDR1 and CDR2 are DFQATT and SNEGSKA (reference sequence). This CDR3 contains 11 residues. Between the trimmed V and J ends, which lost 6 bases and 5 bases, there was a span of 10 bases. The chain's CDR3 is CSAEPLYGYTF. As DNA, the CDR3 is TGCAGTGCCGAGCCGCTTTATGGCTACACCTTC.